Following are 22 T cell receptor beta chains from one sample sequenced in a study of STAT3 mutations in large granular lymphocyte leukemia (dated by TCRdb to between 2017 and 2020). Library construction relied on the immunoSEQ multiplex PCR assay. TCRdb limited this immuneACCESS table to in-frame rearrangements with V and J called. A share of clones is missing; checked studies link under half to unresolved V genes, and the rest is unexplained. The table for this sample lists approximately 42,000 clones; 80% to 90% of them were counted only once. The ten largest clones capture 0.43% of the sample. No antigen has been assigned to these receptors. Here is what the overall study found, with its caveats: At least one immunodominant TCRbeta clonotype was identified in every T-LGLL patient, and multiple immunodominant subclonotypes were identified in about half of the T-LGLL patients.

Sequencing was done on a sample of PBMCs. These receptors originate from a human donor with T large granular lymphocyte leukemia. Some clones in this sample may be carry-over from other donors' samples.

V gene TRBV6-1 combines with J gene TRBJ2-7; maybe TRBD1 (6 bases). Germline-derived CDR1 and CDR2 are MNHNS and SASEGT. V shed 0 bases and J shed 1 base, with 10 bases lying between them. CDR3 size: 15 residues. CDR3 protein: CASSEADSQSYEQYF. CDR3 bases: TGTGCCAGCAGTGAAGCGGACAGCCAGTCCTACGAGCAGTACTTC.

The J gene is TRBJ1-5, the V gene TRBV4-3; 8 nucleotides match TRBD1. The CDR3 is 20 amino acids. Germline V lookup: CDR1 LGHNA, CDR2 YSLEER. J lost 4 bases, V lost 0 bases, and 17 bases had no gene match. This CDR3 is CASSQDRPGGNRVWNQPQHF. The CDR3 bases are TGCGCCAGCAGCCAAGATCGGCCAGGGGGCAACAGGGTATGGAATCAGCCCCAGCATTTT.

V is TRBV5-1 and J is TRBJ2-1; TRBD2 agrees at 8 bases. The germline CDR1 and CDR2 sequences are SGHRS and YFSETQ. CDR3 length: 15 residues. V gave up 5 bases and J gave up 5 bases; unmatched junction bases: 9. The CDR3 nucleotides are TGCGCCAGCAGTACCGGGACTAGTTTCGACAATGAGCAGTTCTTC. Translated, it gives CASSTGTSFDNEQFF.

V and J are TRBV6-5 and TRBJ1-2; D uncertain. The CDR3 is 14 amino acids. V was clipped by 4 bases and J by 2 bases, with 11 bases between them. Germline CDR1 and CDR2: MNHEY and SVGAGI. The CDR3, as DNA: TGTGCCAGCAGTTCCCTGGGAGGGAACTATGGCTACACCTTC. It encodes CASSSLGGNYGYTF.

In its sample, this clone was seen a few times. The rearrangement joins TRBV7-9 to TRBJ1-2, with TRBD1 matching 7 bases. This CDR3 contains 12 residues. Germline V CDR1 and CDR2: SEHNR, FQNEAQ (reference sequence). After removal of 1 base from V and 14 bases from J, the junction contained 7 bases not matched to a gene. The CDR3: CASSLGQGNCTF. The CDR3 coding sequence is TGTGCCAGCAGCTTAGGACAGGGAAATTGTACCTTC.

The chain uses TRBV2 and TRBJ1-4, with TRBD1 as a possible D gene (6 bases). Trimming removed 7 bases at V and 4 bases at J, with 10 bases between. Germline V lookup: CDR1 SNHLY, CDR2 FYNNEI. The CDR3 is 13 amino acids. The CDR3 sequence: CASNGQLNEKLFF. CDR3 in DNA: TGTGCCAGCAATGGACAGCTTAATGAAAAACTGTTTTTT.

This sequence joins TRBV7-9 and TRBJ2-2, with D perhaps being TRBD1 or TRBD2 (5 bases each). The V end was cut by 5 bases, the J end by 7 bases, with 14 bases between. From germline, CDR1 is SEHNR and CDR2 FQNEAQ (reference sequence). The CDR3 is made up of 14 amino acids. The CDR3 spells CASSPGTYYGELFF. In DNA form, the CDR3 reads TGTGCCAGCAGCCCCGGGACCTATTACGGGGAGCTGTTTTTT.

The V and J genes are TRBV11-2 and TRBJ2-2; perhaps D is TRBD1 or TRBD2 (5 bases each). CDR3 length: 17 residues. Deletions cut 6 bases from V and 1 base from J, with 18 bases between. Germline V gives CDR1 SGHAT, CDR2 FQNNGV. The CDR3 is CASSRRLGTENTGELFF. The CDR3 DNA is TGTGCCAGCAGTCGCCGCCTCGGGACGGAGAACACCGGGGAGCTGTTTTTT.

The CDR3 DNA reads TGTGCCAGCAGTCCTACAGGTTCCTACGAGCAGTACTTC. Protein product: CASSPTGSYEQYF. This chain joins TRBV28 and TRBJ2-7; possibly TRBD1 for D (5 bases). This CDR3 has 13 amino acids. The germline gives CDR1 MDHEN, CDR2 SYDVKM. Between the trimmed V and J ends, which lost 5 bases and 1 base, there was a span of 9 bases.

The rearrangement links TRBV4-1 to TRBJ1-4, with unresolved D. The CDR3 runs to 13 residues. V lost 4 bases and J 4 bases, leaving 7 bases between the germline ends. CDR1 and CDR2 (germline): MGHRA, YSYEKL. CDR3 sequence reads: CASSPRGNEKLFF. The CDR3 DNA is TGCGCCAGCAGCCCCCGAGGTAATGAAAAACTGTTTTTT.

The gene calls are TRBV4-1 and TRBJ2-7; tentative D call: TRBD2 (5 bases). The CDR3 runs to 15 residues. Germline CDR1 MGHRA, CDR2 YSYEKL. V was trimmed by 0 bases and J by 0 bases, leaving 9 bases between them. This CDR3 is CASSQEPGSSYEQYF. In nucleotides, the CDR3 is TGCGCCAGCAGCCAAGAACCGGGATCCTCCTACGAGCAGTACTTC.

This clone was seen only once. The genes are TRBV4-1 and TRBJ2-3; D unclear. The ends were cut back, 1 base at V and 4 bases at J, with 3 bases in the middle. The V gene's germline CDR1 is MGHRA and CDR2 YSYEKL. The CDR3 consists of 12 residues. The CDR3 reads CASSQGPDTQYF. In DNA form, the CDR3 reads TGCGCCAGCAGCCAAGGTCCAGATACGCAGTATTTT.

V usage is TRBV27 and J usage is TRBJ2-7, with TRBD2 identical over 9 bases. The V gene's germline CDR1 is MNHEY and CDR2 SMNVEV (reference sequence). The CDR3 spans 13 residues. V shed 0 bases and J 6 bases; nucleotides not matched to a gene: 0. The CDR3 reads CASSLSSGGEQYV. The CDR3 bases are TGTGCCAGCAGTTTATCTAGCGGGGGCGAGCAGTACGTC.

This clone has a single count. The chain links TRBV9 to TRBJ2-7, with D unresolved. Germline V gene sequence: CDR1 SGDLS, CDR2 YYNGEE. There are 10 residues in the CDR3. V was cut by 4 bases and J by 7 bases, with 6 bases left in between. The CDR3 loop reads CASSPQEQYV. Written as DNA, the CDR3 is TGTGCCAGCAGCCCCCAGGAGCAGTACGTC.

This chain connects TRBV5-5 to TRBJ2-4, with 8 bases identical to TRBD1. This CDR3 region has 15 residues. Germline CDR1 reads SGHKS; CDR2 reads YYEKEE (reference sequence). V lost 4 bases and J lost 6; bases outside the gene matches: 9. The CDR3 sequence is CASSHTTGVGNIQYF. The DNA of the CDR3 is TGTGCCAGCAGCCACACGACAGGGGTCGGAAACATTCAGTACTTC. The variable domain in full, with the rest retrieved from reference TRBV5-5 and TRBJ2-4, is DAGVTQSPTHLIKTRGQQVTLRCSPISGHKSVSWYQQVLGQGPQFIFQYYEKEERGRGNFPDRFSARQFPNYSSELNVNALLLGDSALYLCASSHTTGVGNIQYFGAGTRLSVL.

The CDR3, as DNA: TGCAGCGCCGGGGGGCCAGATACGCAGTATTTT. Amino acid sequence: CSAGGPDTQYF. The chain has TRBV29-1 and TRBJ2-3, with a possible D match to TRBD2 (7 bases). The CDR3 extends over 11 amino acids. Trimming removed 7 bases at V and 4 bases at J, with 9 bases between. Germline V gene sequence: CDR1 SQVTM, CDR2 ANQGSEA.

The genes are TRBV7-2 and TRBJ1-1, with a possible D match to TRBD1 (5 bases). V was trimmed by 6 bases and J by 1 base, leaving 15 bases between them. CDR1 and CDR2 (germline): SGHTA, FQGNSA. The CDR3 has 15 amino acids. The CDR3 is CASRRPGAGNTEAFF. The CDR3 DNA sequence: TGTGCCAGCAGACGCCCCGGGGCCGGGAACACTGAAGCTTTCTTT.

The chain's CDR3 is CASSLPLGQATAEAFF. DNA for the CDR3: TGTGCCAGCAGTTTGCCCCTCGGCCAGGCGACAGCTGAAGCTTTCTTT. The chain is built from TRBV28 and TRBJ1-1, with D perhaps TRBD1 (5 bases). The V end lost 3 bases, the J end lost 6 bases, and 20 bases lay between the germline ends. CDR3 length: 16 amino acids. The germline gives CDR1 MDHEN, CDR2 SYDVKM.

This clone was counted a few times. V is TRBV29-1 and J is TRBJ2-2, with D possibly TRBD1 on 5 matching bases. Germline V gives CDR1 SQVTM, CDR2 ANQGSEA. This CDR3 region has 13 residues. Trimming removed 3 bases at V and 3 bases at J, with 8 bases between. CDR3 DNA: TGCAGCGTTGAGGCAGGGTACACCGGGGAGCTGTTTTTT. Translated: CSVEAGYTGELFF.

This clone was counted once. The chain combines TRBV9 with TRBJ1-3; D remains ambiguous. Germline V gives CDR1 SGDLS, CDR2 YYNGEE. CDR3 size: 16 residues. V gave up 0 bases and J gave up 0 bases, with 10 bases separating them. As DNA, the CDR3 is TGTGCCAGCAGCGTAGACCCAGGCCGCTCTGGAAACACCATATATTTT. This sequence encodes CASSVDPGRSGNTIYF.

The chain combines TRBV5-1 with TRBJ2-3; the D gene is possibly TRBD1 (5 bases). From germline, CDR1 is SGHRS and CDR2 YFSETQ. Trimming cost V 0 bases and J 3 bases, with 8 bases left between them. This CDR3 is built from 14 residues. The CDR3 region has the DNA TGCGCCAGCAGCTTGGGGGGCTGGACAGATACGCAGTATTTT. It specifies CASSLGGWTDTQYF.

The chain links TRBV18 to TRBJ2-7, with unresolved D. Trimming removed 2 bases from V and 2 bases from J, with 10 bases in between. CDR3 length: 14 amino acids. Germline CDR1 is KGHSH and CDR2 is LQKENI. This chain's CDR3 is CASSPKVGTYEQYF. CDR3 nucleotides: TGTGCCAGCTCACCAAAGGTTGGGACCTACGAGCAGTACTTC.